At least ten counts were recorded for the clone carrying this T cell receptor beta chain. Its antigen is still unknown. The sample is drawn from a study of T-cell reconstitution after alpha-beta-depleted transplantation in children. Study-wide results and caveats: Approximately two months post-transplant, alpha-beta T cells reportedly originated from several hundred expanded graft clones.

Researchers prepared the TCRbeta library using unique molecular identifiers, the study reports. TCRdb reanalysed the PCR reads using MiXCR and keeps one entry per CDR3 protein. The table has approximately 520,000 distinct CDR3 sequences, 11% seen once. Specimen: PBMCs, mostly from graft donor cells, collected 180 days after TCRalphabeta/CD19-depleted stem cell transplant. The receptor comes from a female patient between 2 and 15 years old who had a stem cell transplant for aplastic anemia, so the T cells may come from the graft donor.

CDR3 protein: CASSDRGNEKLFF. DNA for the CDR3: TGCGCCAGCAGTGACAGGGGGAATGAAAAACTGTTTTTT. The chain recombines TRBV5-1 with TRBJ1-4, with 9 nucleotides matching TRBD1. The CDR3 spans 13 residues. V was pared by 5 bases and J by 5 bases, with 1 base of the junction left unmatched. Germline values: CDR1 SGHRS, CDR2 YFSETQ.